The 7 T cell receptor beta chains given below trace back to one sample, sequenced in a study of siplizumab effects on memory and regulatory T cells. Sequencing used immunoSEQ multiplex PCR; TCRdb keeps in-frame clones, though not all of them. The profile shows around 110,000 clones, about 94% of them singletons. The sequenced sample consisted of non-Treg CD4+ T cells sorted from blood. Receptor source: a human donor in good health.

This chain connects TRBV12-5 to TRBJ2-7; D unresolved. Per the germline V gene, CDR1 is LGHNT and CDR2 is FRNRAP. The germline V and J ends were trimmed by 3 bases and 2 bases, with 5 bases remaining between them. The length of the CDR3 is 12 residues. The CDR3 coding sequence is TGTGCTAGTGGTTTAAAGGCCTACGAGCAGTACTTC. This codes for CASGLKAYEQYF.

The gene calls are TRBV27 and TRBJ2-1, with 7 bases matching TRBD1. The CDR3 consists of 14 residues. Germline lookup yields CDR1 MNHEY and CDR2 SMNVEV (reference sequence). V dropped 4 bases and J dropped 8; count of bases not matched to a gene: 8. The CDR3 loop reads CASSYRDRDHEQFF. CDR3 bases: TGTGCCAGCAGTTACCGCGACAGGGACCATGAGCAGTTCTTC.

This chain joins TRBV29-1 and TRBJ2-7, with 8 bases lining up with TRBD2. Germline V lookup: CDR1 SQVTM, CDR2 ANQGSEA. The CDR3 totals 14 residues. With V trimmed by 6 bases and J by 6 bases, 13 bases remained unmatched. CDR3 sequence reads: CSVKDFRGGSEQYF. The CDR3 DNA reads TGCAGCGTCAAGGACTTTCGGGGGGGGAGCGAGCAGTACTTC.

The chain couples TRBV5-4 to TRBJ2-4; D unresolved. The CDR3 totals 16 residues. Germline V gene sequence: CDR1 SGHNT, CDR2 YYREEE (reference sequence). Trimming removed 3 bases at V and 1 base at J, with 14 bases between. CDR3 region: CASSSTAAGAKNIQYF. In DNA form, the CDR3 reads TGTGCCAGCAGCTCAACCGCGGCTGGGGCCAAAAACATTCAGTACTTC.

The chain is built from TRBV4-1 and TRBJ2-5, with TRBD2 identical over 12 bases. Germline V gene lookup returns CDR1 MGHRA and CDR2 YSYEKL. The CDR3 is 16 residues long. V lost 4 bases, J lost 6 bases, and 9 bases stayed unmatched. The CDR3 sequence is CASSRLAGGLGKTQYF. DNA of the CDR3: TGCGCCAGCAGCCGGCTAGCGGGGGGGCTAGGGAAGACCCAGTACTTC.

This clone has just a few counts. This chain connects TRBV4-2 to TRBJ1-2; TRBD1 matches 8 bases. Trimming cost V 1 base and J 2 bases; bases outside gene matches: 9. Germline V lookup: CDR1 LGHNA, CDR2 YNFKEQ. This CDR3 comprises 17 residues. The CDR3 nucleotides read TGTGCCAGCAGCCAAGTCTTGTGGGACAGGCTAAACTATGGCTACACCTTC. Amino acid sequence: CASSQVLWDRLNYGYTF.

The chain recombines TRBV19 with TRBJ1-1; tentative D call: TRBD1 (6 bases). V gave up 8 bases and J gave up 1 base, with 14 bases separating them. The CDR3 has 14 residues. Per the germline V gene, CDR1 is LNHDA and CDR2 is SQIVND (reference sequence). Here the CDR3 reads CASGTQLGNTEAFF. DNA for the CDR3: TGTGCCAGTGGGACACAACTTGGGAACACTGAAGCTTTCTTT.